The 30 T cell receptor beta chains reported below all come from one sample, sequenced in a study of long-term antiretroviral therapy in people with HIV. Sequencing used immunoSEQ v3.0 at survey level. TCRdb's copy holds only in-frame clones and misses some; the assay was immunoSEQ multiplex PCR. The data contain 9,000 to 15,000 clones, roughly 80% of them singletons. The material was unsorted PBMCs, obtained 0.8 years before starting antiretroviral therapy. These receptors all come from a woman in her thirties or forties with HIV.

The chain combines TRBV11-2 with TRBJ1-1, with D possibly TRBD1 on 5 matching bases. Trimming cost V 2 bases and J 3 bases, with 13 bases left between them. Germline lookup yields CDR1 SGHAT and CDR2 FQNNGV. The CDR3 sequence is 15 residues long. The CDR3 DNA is TGTGCCAGCAGCTTATGGGGGGTGGTTGACACTGAAGCTTTCTTT. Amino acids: CASSLWGVVDTEAFF.

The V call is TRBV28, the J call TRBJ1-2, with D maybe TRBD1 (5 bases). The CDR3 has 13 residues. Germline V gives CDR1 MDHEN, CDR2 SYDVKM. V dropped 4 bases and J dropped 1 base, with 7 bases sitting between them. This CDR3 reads CASSSGINYGYTF. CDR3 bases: TGTGCCAGCAGTTCAGGGATTAACTATGGCTACACCTTC.

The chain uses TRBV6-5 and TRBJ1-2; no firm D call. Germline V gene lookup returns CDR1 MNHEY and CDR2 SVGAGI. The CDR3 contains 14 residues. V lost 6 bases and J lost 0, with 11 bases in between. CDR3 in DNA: TGTGCCAGCAGGGACGCCGGAGCTAACTATGGCTACACCTTC. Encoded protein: CASRDAGANYGYTF.

The DNA for the CDR3 is TGTGCCAGCAGCCAAGACGTGATGTGGGGGAGAGGTGAAAAACTGTTTTTT. It is translated as CASSQDVMWGRGEKLFF. The rearrangement links TRBV14 to TRBJ1-4; D may be TRBD1 (5 bases). The germline V and J ends were trimmed by 0 bases and 7 bases, with 18 bases remaining between them. Germline CDR1 reads SGHDN; CDR2 reads FVKESK. CDR3 length: 17 residues. The whole variable domain, filled in from reference TRBV14 and TRBJ1-4, reads EAGVTQFPSHSVIEKGQTVTLRCDPISGHDNLYWYRRVMGKEIKFLLHFVKESKQDESGMPNNRFLAERTGGTYSTLKVQPAELEDSGVYFCASSQDVMWGRGEKLFFGSGTQLSVL.

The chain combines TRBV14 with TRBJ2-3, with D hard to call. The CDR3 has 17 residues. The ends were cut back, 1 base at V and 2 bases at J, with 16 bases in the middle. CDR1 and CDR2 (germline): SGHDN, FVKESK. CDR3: CASSQVVRRSNTDTQYF. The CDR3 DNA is TGTGCCAGCAGCCAAGTGGTTAGGCGGAGTAACACAGATACGCAGTATTTT.

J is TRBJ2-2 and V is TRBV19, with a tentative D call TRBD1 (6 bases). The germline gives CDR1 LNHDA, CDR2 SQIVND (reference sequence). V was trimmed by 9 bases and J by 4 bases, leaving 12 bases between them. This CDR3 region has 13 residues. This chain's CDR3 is CASRQVLTGELFF. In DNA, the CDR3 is TGTGCCAGCAGACAGGTCCTCACCGGGGAGCTGTTTTTT.

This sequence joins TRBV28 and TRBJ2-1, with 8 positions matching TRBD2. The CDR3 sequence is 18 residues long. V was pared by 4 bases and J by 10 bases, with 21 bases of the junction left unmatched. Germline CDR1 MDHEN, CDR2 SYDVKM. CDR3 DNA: TGTGCCAGCAGTTCTAAAAAGTCACTAGCGGTAAGAATGATGGAGCAGTTCTTC. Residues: CASSSKKSLAVRMMEQFF.

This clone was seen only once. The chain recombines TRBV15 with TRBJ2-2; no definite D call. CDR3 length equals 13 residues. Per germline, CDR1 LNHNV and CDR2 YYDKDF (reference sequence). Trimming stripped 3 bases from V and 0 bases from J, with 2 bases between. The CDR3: CATSSSNTGELFF. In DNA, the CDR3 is TGTGCCACCAGCAGTTCGAACACCGGGGAGCTGTTTTTT.

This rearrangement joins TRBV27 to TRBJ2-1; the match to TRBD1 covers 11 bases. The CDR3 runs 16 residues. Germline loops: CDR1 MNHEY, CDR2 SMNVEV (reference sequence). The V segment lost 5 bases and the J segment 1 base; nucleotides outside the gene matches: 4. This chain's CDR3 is CASSGTGGRSYNEQFF. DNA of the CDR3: TGTGCCAGCAGTGGGACAGGGGGTCGGTCCTACAATGAGCAGTTCTTC.

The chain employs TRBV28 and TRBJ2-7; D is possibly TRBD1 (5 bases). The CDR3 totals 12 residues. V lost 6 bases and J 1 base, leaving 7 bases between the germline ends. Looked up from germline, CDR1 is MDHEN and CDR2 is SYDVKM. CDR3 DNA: TGTGCCAGCAGGACAGAGTCCTACGAGCAGTACTTC. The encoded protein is CASRTESYEQYF.

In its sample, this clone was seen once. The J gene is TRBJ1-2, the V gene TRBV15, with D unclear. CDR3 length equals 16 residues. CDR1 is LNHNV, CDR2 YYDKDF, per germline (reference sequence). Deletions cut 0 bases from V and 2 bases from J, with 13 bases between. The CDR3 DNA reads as TGTGCCACCAGCAGAGAAAAGGGCGTCCAGAACTATGGCTACACCTTC. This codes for CATSREKGVQNYGYTF.

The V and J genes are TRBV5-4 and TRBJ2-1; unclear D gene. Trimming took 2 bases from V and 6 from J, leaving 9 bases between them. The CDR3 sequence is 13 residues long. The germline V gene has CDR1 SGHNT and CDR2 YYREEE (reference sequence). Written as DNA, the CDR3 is TGTGCCAGCAGCTTTTCACCTCCCAATGAGCAGTTCTTC. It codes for CASSFSPPNEQFF. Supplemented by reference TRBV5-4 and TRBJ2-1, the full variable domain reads ETGVTQSPTHLIKTRGQQVTLRCSSQSGHNTVSWYQQALGQGPQFIFQYYREEENGRGNFPPRFSGLQFPNYSSELNVNALELDDSALYLCASSFSPPNEQFFGPGTRLTVL.

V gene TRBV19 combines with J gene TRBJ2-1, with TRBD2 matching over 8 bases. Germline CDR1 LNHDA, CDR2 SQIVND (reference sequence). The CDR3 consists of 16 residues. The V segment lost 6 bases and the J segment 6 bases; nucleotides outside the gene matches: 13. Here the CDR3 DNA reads TGTGCCAGTAGCTGGAGCGGGGGCGAGACCCTCAATGAGCAGTTCTTC. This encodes CASSWSGGETLNEQFF.

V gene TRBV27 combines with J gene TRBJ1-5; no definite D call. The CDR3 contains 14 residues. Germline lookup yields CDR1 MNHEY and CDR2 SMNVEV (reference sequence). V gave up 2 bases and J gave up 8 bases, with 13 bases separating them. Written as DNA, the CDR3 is TGTGCCAGCAGTTTACGTAGGCCCCCCGAGCCCCAGCATTTT. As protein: CASSLRRPPEPQHF.

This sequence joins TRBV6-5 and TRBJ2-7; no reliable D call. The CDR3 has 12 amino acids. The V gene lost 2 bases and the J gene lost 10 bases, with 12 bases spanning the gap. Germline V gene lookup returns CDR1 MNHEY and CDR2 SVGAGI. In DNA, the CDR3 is TGTGCCAGCAGTTACAATATAGAGGAACAGTACTTC. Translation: CASSYNIEEQYF.

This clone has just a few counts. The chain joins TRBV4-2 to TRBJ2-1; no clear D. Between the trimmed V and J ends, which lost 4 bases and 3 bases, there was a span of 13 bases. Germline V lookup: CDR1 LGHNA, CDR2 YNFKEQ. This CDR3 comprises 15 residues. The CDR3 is CASSPRMADYNEQFF. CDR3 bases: TGTGCCAGCAGCCCCAGGATGGCGGACTACAATGAGCAGTTCTTC.

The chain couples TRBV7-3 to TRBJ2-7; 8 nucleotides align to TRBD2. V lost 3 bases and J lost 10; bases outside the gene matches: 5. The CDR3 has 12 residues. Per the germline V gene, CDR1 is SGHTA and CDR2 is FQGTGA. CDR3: CASSFPGGPQYF. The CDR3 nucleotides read TGTGCCAGCAGCTTCCCGGGGGGGCCCCAGTACTTC.

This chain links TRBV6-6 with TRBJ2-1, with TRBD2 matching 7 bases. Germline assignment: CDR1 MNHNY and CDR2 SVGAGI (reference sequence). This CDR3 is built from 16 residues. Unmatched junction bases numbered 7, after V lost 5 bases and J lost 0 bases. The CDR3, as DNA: TGTGCCAGCAGTCACCCTGGCGGGAGCTCCTACAATGAGCAGTTCTTC. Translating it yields CASSHPGGSSYNEQFF.

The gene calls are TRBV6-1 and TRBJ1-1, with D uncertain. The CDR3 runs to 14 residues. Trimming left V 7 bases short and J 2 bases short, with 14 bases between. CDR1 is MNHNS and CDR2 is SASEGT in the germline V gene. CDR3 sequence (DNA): TGTGCCAGCAAAGGGCATGAGGGTAACACTGAAGCTTTCTTT. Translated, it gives CASKGHEGNTEAFF.

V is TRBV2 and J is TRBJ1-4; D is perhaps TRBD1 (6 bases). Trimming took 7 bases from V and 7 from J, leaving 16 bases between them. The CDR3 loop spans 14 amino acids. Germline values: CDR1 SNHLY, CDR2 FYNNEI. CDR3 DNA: TGTGCCAGCACCGTTCGCAGGGGACTTGAAAAACTGTTTTTT. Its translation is CASTVRRGLEKLFF.

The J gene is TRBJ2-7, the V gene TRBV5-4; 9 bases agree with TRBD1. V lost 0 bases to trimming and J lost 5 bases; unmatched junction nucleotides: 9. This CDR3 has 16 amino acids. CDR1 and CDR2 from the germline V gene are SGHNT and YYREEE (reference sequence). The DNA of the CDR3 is TGTGCCAGCAGCTTGGAACAGGGGGCTGCCGTTCACGAGCAGTACTTC. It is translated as CASSLEQGAAVHEQYF.

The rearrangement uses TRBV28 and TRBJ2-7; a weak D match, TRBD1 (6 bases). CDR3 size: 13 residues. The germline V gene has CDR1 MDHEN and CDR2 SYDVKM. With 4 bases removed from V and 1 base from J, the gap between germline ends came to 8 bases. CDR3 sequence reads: CASSSGQSYEQYF. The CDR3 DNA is TGTGCCAGCAGTTCAGGACAGTCCTACGAGCAGTACTTC.

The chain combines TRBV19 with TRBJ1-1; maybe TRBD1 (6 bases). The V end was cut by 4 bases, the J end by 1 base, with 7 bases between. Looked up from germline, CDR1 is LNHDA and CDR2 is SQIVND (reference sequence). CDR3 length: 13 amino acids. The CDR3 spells CASSKGGNTEAFF. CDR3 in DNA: TGTGCCAGTAGTAAGGGGGGGAACACTGAAGCTTTCTTT.

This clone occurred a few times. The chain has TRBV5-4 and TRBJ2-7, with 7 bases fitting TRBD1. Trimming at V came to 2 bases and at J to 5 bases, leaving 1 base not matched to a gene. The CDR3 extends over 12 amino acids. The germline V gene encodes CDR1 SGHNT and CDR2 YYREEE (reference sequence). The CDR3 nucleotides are TGTGCCAGCAGCTTCGACAGGGACGAGCAGTACTTC. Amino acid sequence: CASSFDRDEQYF.

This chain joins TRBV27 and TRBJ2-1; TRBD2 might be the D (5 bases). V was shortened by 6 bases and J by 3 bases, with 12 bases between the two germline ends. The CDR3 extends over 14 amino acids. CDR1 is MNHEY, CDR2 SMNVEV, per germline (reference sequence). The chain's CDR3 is CASRVDRDYNEQFF. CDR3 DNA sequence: TGTGCCAGCAGAGTAGACCGGGACTACAATGAGCAGTTCTTC.

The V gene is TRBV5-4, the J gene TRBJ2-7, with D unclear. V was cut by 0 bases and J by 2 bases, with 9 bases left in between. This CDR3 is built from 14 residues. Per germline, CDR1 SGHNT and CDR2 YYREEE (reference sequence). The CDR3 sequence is CASSLEGYAYEQYF. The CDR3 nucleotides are TGTGCCAGCAGCTTGGAGGGCTACGCCTACGAGCAGTACTTC.

The CDR3 loop reads CASSPPLGGNPTGELFF. The CDR3, as DNA: TGTGCCAGCAGCCCTCCGCTGGGCGGGAACCCCACCGGGGAGCTGTTTTTT. The rearrangement joins TRBV7-9 to TRBJ2-2; D may be TRBD2 (6 bases). The germline V gene encodes CDR1 SEHNR and CDR2 FQNEAQ (reference sequence). With 5 bases removed from V and 4 bases from J, the gap between germline ends came to 20 bases. The CDR3 has 17 amino acids.

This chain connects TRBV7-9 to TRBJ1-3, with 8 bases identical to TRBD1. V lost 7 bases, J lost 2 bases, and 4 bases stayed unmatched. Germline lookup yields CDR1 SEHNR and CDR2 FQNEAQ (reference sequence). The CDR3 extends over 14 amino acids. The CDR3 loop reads CASTSTGAGNTIYF. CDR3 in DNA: TGTGCCAGCACCTCGACAGGGGCTGGAAACACCATATATTTT.

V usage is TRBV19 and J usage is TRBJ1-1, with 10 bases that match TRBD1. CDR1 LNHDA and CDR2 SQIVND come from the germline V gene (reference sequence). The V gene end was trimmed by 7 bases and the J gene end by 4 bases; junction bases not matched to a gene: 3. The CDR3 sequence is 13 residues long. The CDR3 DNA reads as TGTGCCAGTACGGGACAGGGGATCACTGAAGCTTTCTTT. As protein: CASTGQGITEAFF.

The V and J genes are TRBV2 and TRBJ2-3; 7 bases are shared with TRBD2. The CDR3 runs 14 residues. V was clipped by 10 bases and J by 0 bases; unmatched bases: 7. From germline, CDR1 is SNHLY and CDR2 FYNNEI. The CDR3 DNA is TGTGCCACCTCCGTTAGCGGGAGCACAGATACGCAGTATTTT. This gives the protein CATSVSGSTDTQYF.